This is a list of T cell receptor beta chains from one sample in a study of a mutant IDH1 vaccine in newly diagnosed glioma. TCRdb's copy holds only in-frame clones and misses some; the assay was immunoSEQ multiplex PCR. The sample records 25,000 to 40,000 clones, roughly 80% being singletons. These receptors have no known antigen. The source was PBMCs, collected from a glioma patient whose treatment included an IDH1 peptide vaccine. These receptors originate from a woman aged 25-40 years with glioma. Some clones in this sample may be carry-over from other donors' samples. CDR3s include the opening cysteine and the closing phenylalanine or tryptophan. D genes are given only for firm matches. The size entry is marked missing in some rows and otherwise reads once, few, many or a size class.

D: NA
J: TRBJ1-2
size: NA
V: TRBV28
DNA: TGTGCCAGCAGTTTAACCTTTACAGGGAGGTATACCTTC
CDR3: CASSLTFTGRYTF

D: NA
J: TRBJ2-2
size: NA
V: TRBV6-5
DNA: TGTGCCAGCAGTTCTGATTACAGAAGGGTCACCGGGGAGCTGTTTTTT
CDR3: CASSSDYRRVTGELFF

D: NA
J: TRBJ2-6
size: NA
V: TRBV7-9
DNA: TGTGCCAGCAGCCTCACAAGGAGCGGAGGGGCCAACGTCCTGACTTTC
CDR3: CASSLTRSGGANVLTF

D: NA
J: TRBJ1-5
size: NA
V: TRBV7-8
DNA: TGTGCCAGCAGCTTAGTTGACAGCAATCAGCCCCAGCATTTT
CDR3: CASSLVDSNQPQHF

D: NA
J: TRBJ2-7
size: NA
V: TRBV6-5
DNA: TGTGCCAGCCGTCAACAGGGAATCTCCTACGAGCAGTACTTC
CDR3: CASRQQGISYEQYF

D: NA
J: TRBJ2-1
size: NA
V: TRBV5-6
DNA: TGTGCCAGCAGCCCCCGACAGGTCCCTAGCTTTGGCTCCTACAATGAGCAGTTCTTC
CDR3: CASSPRQVPSFGSYNEQFF

D: NA
J: TRBJ1-1
size: NA
V: TRBV5-4
DNA: TGTGCCAGCAGCTTGGAGAGGGGACGGTCTAGTAACACTGAAGCTTTCTTT
CDR3: CASSLERGRSSNTEAFF

D: NA
J: TRBJ2-1
size: NA
V: TRBV2
DNA: TGTGCCAGCAGTGACCAGGCCCCAAGAGAGCAGTTCTTC
CDR3: CASSDQAPREQFF

D: TRBD1
J: TRBJ1-5
size: NA
V: TRBV25-1
DNA: TGTGCCAGCAGCGGGACAGGGAATCAGCCCCAGCATTTT
CDR3: CASSGTGNQPQHF

D: TRBD2
J: TRBJ2-7
size: NA
V: TRBV10-3
DNA: TGTGCCATCACCAGGGCGGGGGGACCCGAGCAGTACTTC
CDR3: CAITRAGGPEQYF

D: NA
J: TRBJ2-7
size: NA
V: TRBV7-9
DNA: TGTGCCAGCAGCTTAGGCAGGGGGAGGGTCTTGGGCGAGCAGTACTTC
CDR3: CASSLGRGRVLGEQYF

D: TRBD1
J: TRBJ2-7
size: NA
V: TRBV29-1
DNA: TGCAGCGTTGAGGGACAGGGGCCCCACTACGAGCAGTACTTC
CDR3: CSVEGQGPHYEQYF

D: TRBD2
J: TRBJ2-7
size: NA
V: TRBV7-2
DNA: TGTGCCAGCGCTAGCGGGAGCCTTACCTACGAGCAGTACTTC
CDR3: CASASGSLTYEQYF

D: TRBD1
J: TRBJ1-4
size: once
V: TRBV6-6
DNA: TGTGCCAGCAGTATCCCGGGACAGGGTGGTTATGAAAAACTGTTTTTT
CDR3: CASSIPGQGGYEKLFF

D: NA
J: TRBJ1-2
size: NA
V: TRBV6-5
DNA: TGTGCCAGCAGTTCCGTGGCCGTCATGGGGTACACCTTC
CDR3: CASSSVAVMGYTF

D: NA
J: TRBJ1-5
size: few
V: TRBV6-6
DNA: TGTGCCAGCAGCCTTGGGCCGGGGCCCCAGCATTTT
CDR3: CASSLGPGPQHF

D: TRBD2
J: TRBJ2-1
size: few
V: TRBV5-1
DNA: TGCGCCAGCAGCTCCTCCGGCGGGAGGACTCAGAACAATGAGCAGTTCTTC
CDR3: CASSSSGGRTQNNEQFF

D: NA
J: TRBJ2-4
size: NA
V: TRBV19
DNA: TGTGCCAGTGGACTGCCTGGGGTCAAAAACATTCAGTACTTC
CDR3: CASGLPGVKNIQYF

D: NA
J: TRBJ1-2
size: NA
V: TRBV11-2
DNA: TGTGCCAGCAGCCCCCCAGGGGCCTATGGCTACACCTTC
CDR3: CASSPPGAYGYTF

D: NA
J: TRBJ1-2
size: NA
V: TRBV5-1
DNA: TGCGCCAGCAGCTTTAGCGGGGCGCAAGGCTACACCTTC
CDR3: CASSFSGAQGYTF

D: TRBD1
J: TRBJ2-7
size: NA
V: TRBV5-1
DNA: TGCGCCAGCAGCTTTGACAGGGGCTGGTACGAGCAGTACTTC
CDR3: CASSFDRGWYEQYF

D: TRBD1
J: TRBJ1-5
size: NA
V: TRBV4-1
DNA: TGCGCCAGCAGCCAGACAGGGACTCCACGGGGGAATCAGCCCCAGCATTTT
CDR3: CASSQTGTPRGNQPQHF

D: NA
J: TRBJ2-7
size: NA
V: TRBV6-5
DNA: TGTGCCAGCAGTTACGGCGGTTCCTACGAGCAGTACTTC
CDR3: CASSYGGSYEQYF

D: TRBD1
J: TRBJ1-3
size: few
V: TRBV28
DNA: TGTGCCAGCAGTTTTTGGGACAGTGGCACCATATATTTT
CDR3: CASSFWDSGTIYF

D: NA
J: TRBJ1-2
size: NA
V: TRBV6-1
DNA: TGTGCCAGTCCTGCACCGGGGGTGAACTATGGCTACACCTTC
CDR3: CASPAPGVNYGYTF

D: NA
J: TRBJ2-7
size: NA
V: TRBV11-2
DNA: TGTGCCAGCAGCTTCTACTACGAGCAGTACTTC
CDR3: CASSFYYEQYF

D: TRBD2
J: TRBJ2-1
size: NA
V: TRBV7-2
DNA: TGTGCCAGCAGCTTAATGCCTAGCGGGAGGGCCACGTATGAGCAGTTCTTC
CDR3: CASSLMPSGRATYEQFF

D: NA
J: TRBJ2-2
size: NA
V: TRBV5-1
DNA: TGCGCCAGCGACCTGGGGTCCGCGAACACCGGGGAGCTGTTTTTT
CDR3: CASDLGSANTGELFF

D: TRBD2
J: TRBJ2-5
size: NA
V: TRBV19
DNA: TGTGCCAGTAGTGGCCGCGGAGGGAGGGAGGAGACCCAGTACTTC
CDR3: CASSGRGGREETQYF

D: NA
J: TRBJ2-5
size: NA
V: TRBV7-2
DNA: TGTGCCAGCAGCCTAGGACAGCAAGAGACCCAGTACTTC
CDR3: CASSLGQQETQYF

D: TRBD2
J: TRBJ2-3
size: once
V: TRBV6-6
DNA: TGTGCCAGCAGGCGGGGGGCAGGAGCGGATACGCAGTATTTT
CDR3: CASRRGAGADTQYF

D: TRBD1
J: TRBJ2-7
size: NA
V: TRBV6-6
DNA: TGTGCCACCATGAACCGGGACAGGGGCCACGAGCAGTACTTC
CDR3: CATMNRDRGHEQYF

D: TRBD1
J: TRBJ2-6
size: NA
V: TRBV6-1
DNA: TGTGCCAGCAGTGCCCCCGTCACAGGGGCTGGGGCCAACGTCCTGACTTTC
CDR3: CASSAPVTGAGANVLTF